Listed here are 8 T cell receptor beta chains from one sample, sequenced in a study of T-cell memory formation after mild COVID-19. TCRdb passed the 5' RACE reads through MiXCR, listing each CDR3 protein once. The table has about 240,000 distinct CDR3 sequences, approximately 10% seen once. Sequenced sample: PBMCs or a T cell subset sorted from them (not recorded which). The source of these receptors is a man aged 18 to 29 who had mild COVID-19 (a few samples of this study predate the infection). Cell type and time point are not known.

The rearrangement uses TRBV6-5 and TRBJ1-2; D may be TRBD1 (5 bases). This CDR3 region has 13 residues. Looked up from germline, CDR1 is MNHEY and CDR2 is SVGAGI. V lost 11 bases and J 2 bases, leaving 15 bases between the germline ends. CDR3 sequence: CAARSRENYGYTF. The DNA for the CDR3 is TGTGCCGCCCGGTCCAGGGAGAACTATGGCTACACCTTC.

The chain uses TRBV6-9 and TRBJ2-5; no clear D gene. The germline V and J ends were trimmed by 1 base and 7 bases, with 10 bases remaining between them. CDR1 is MNHGY, CDR2 SVAAGI, per germline. There are 13 residues in the CDR3. CDR3 amino acids: CASSYLPGGTQYF. Here the CDR3 DNA reads TGTGCCAGCAGTTATTTGCCGGGCGGGACCCAGTACTTC.

This chain links TRBV20-1 with TRBJ2-7; 7 positions agree with TRBD1. This CDR3 spans 14 amino acids. Germline V gene sequence: CDR1 DFQATT, CDR2 SNEGSKA (reference sequence). The trim removed 1 base at V and 6 bases at J, leaving 9 bases unmatched. DNA of the CDR3: TGCAGTGCTAGAGTACCAGGGGGTGGTGGCGAGCAGTACTTC. Its translation is CSARVPGGGGEQYF.

The CDR3 bases are TGTGCCAGCACCCGGGTGTTCGGGTCACCCCTCCACTTT. Protein sequence: CASTRVFGSPLHF. The chain couples TRBV6-5 to TRBJ1-6; D remains unclear. Germline CDR1 MNHEY, CDR2 SVGAGI. The CDR3 covers 13 residues. Trimming removed 7 bases at V and 10 bases at J, with 14 bases between.

The chain employs TRBV15 and TRBJ1-5; D is ambiguous. The CDR3 is made up of 15 amino acids. Germline CDR1 is LNHNV and CDR2 is YYDKDF (reference sequence). The ends were cut back, 0 bases at V and 12 bases at J, with 18 bases in the middle. The chain's CDR3 is CATSRDRRPPTVQHF. The CDR3 nucleotides are TGTGCCACCAGCAGAGACAGACGGCCCCCTACGGTCCAGCATTTT.

The genes are TRBV7-6 and TRBJ2-2; 9 bases map to TRBD1. CDR1 and CDR2 (germline): SGHVS, FNYEAQ. Trimming took 7 bases from V and 5 from J; bases not matched to a gene: 20. CDR3 length: 19 residues. Written as DNA, the CDR3 is TGTGCCAGCAAAATTAAGGGCGGCCTCGGACAGGGGAGAACCGGGGAGCTGTTTTTT. The encoded protein is CASKIKGGLGQGRTGELFF.

The DNA for the CDR3 is TGTGCCAGCAGCGCTCCACTCGGGACAGAGAACACTGAAGCTTTCTTT. It is translated as CASSAPLGTENTEAFF. This chain connects TRBV9 to TRBJ1-1; 7 bases are shared with TRBD1. V trimming: 3 bases; J trimming: 1 base; junction bases outside the gene matches: 9. Germline CDR1 SGDLS, CDR2 YYNGEE. This CDR3 region has 16 residues.

Only a few counts were recorded for this clonotype. The J gene is TRBJ2-5, the V gene TRBV15; 7 bases map to TRBD1. V lost 0 bases and J lost 10; bases outside the gene matches: 11. Per the germline V gene, CDR1 is LNHNV and CDR2 is YYDKDF (reference sequence). This CDR3 region has 15 residues. The CDR3 bases are TGTGCCACCAGCAGAGATTCCCTAGCAGGGGGTGGCCAGTACTTC. Translating gives CATSRDSLAGGGQYF.